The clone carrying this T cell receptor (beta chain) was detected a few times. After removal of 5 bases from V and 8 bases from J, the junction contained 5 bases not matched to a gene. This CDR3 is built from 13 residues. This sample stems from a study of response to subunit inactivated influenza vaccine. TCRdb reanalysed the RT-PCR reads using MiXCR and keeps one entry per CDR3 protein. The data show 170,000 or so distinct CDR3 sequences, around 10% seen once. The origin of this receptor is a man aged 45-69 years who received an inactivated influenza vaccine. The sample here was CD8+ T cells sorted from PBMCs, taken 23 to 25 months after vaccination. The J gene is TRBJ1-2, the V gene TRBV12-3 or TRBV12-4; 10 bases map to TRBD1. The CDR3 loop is CASSHGQGVGYTF. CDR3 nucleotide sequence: TGTGCCAGCAGTCACGGACAGGGGGTCGGCTACACCTTC.